The rows below give T cell receptor beta chains drawn from one sample of a study of blood T cells in healthy people across ages. In TCRdb, the 5' RACE reads were re-called with MiXCR into one record per CDR3 protein. In the table there are 650,000 to 1,000,000 distinct CDR3 sequences, under 40% of which are singletons. The sequencing input was blood. Receptor source: a man aged 18 to 35 in good health. The CDR3 runs from the conserved cysteine through the conserved F or W. D genes are given only for firm matches. Not every row has a clone size; where given, it reads once, few, many or a size class.

clone size	D gene	V gene	J gene	CDR3 protein	CDR3 DNA
many	-	TRBV7-7	TRBJ2-3	CASSPLGPDTQYF	TGTGCTAGCAGCCCCCTCGGGCCCGATACGCAGTATTTT
-	-	TRBV5-1	TRBJ2-2	CASSLGSRANTGELFF	TGCGCCAGCAGCTTAGGGTCAAGGGCTAACACCGGGGAGCTGTTTTTT
-	-	TRBV2	TRBJ1-1	CASSDWSLSGTEAFF	TGTGCCAGCAGTGATTGGAGCCTTTCTGGCACTGAAGCTTTCTTT
many	-	TRBV7-2	TRBJ2-5	CASSDRLDLQETQYF	TGTGCCAGCAGCGACCGACTAGACTTGCAAGAGACCCAGTACTTC
many	-	TRBV18	TRBJ2-1	CASSRESYNEQFF	TGTGCCAGCTCACGCGAATCCTACAATGAGCAGTTCTTC
few	-	TRBV7-9	TRBJ1-2	CASSVEGVYGYTF	TGTGCCAGCAGCGTAGAGGGGGTTTACGGCTACACCTTC
few	-	TRBV6-2/TRBV6-3	TRBJ1-2	CASSRTTYGYTF	TGTGCCAGCAGCCGGACTACTTATGGCTACACCTTC
-	-	TRBV7-2	TRBJ2-7	CASSPFNGNQYF	TGTGCCAGCAGCCCCTTTAACGGAAACCAGTACTTC
-	-	TRBV6-6	TRBJ2-5	CASTPRAKQETQYF	TGTGCCAGCACGCCACGAGCGAAACAAGAGACCCAGTACTTC
many	-	TRBV12-3/TRBV12-4	TRBJ2-3	CASSRARYTDTQYF	TGTGCCAGCAGTAGAGCACGTTACACAGATACGCAGTATTTT
many	-	TRBV12-3/TRBV12-4	TRBJ2-7	CASSMGTLREQYF	TGTGCCAGCAGTATGGGGACCCTTCGGGAGCAGTACTTC
few	-	TRBV18	TRBJ2-3	CASSPLPVGDTTDTQYF	TGTGCCAGCTCACCCTTACCAGTCGGGGACACCACAGATACGCAGTATTTT
-	-	TRBV20-1	TRBJ1-4	CSARPGQPNEKLFF	TGCAGTGCTAGGCCGGGACAACCGAATGAAAAACTGTTTTTT
few	TRBD1	TRBV15	TRBJ2-2	CATSRATGEGGELFF	TGTGCCACCAGCAGAGCTACAGGGGAAGGCGGGGAGCTGTTTTTT
-	-	TRBV7-9	TRBJ1-4	CASSSGASATNEKLFF	TGTGCCAGCAGCTCCGGAGCAAGCGCAACTAATGAAAAACTGTTTTTT
-	-	TRBV12-3/TRBV12-4	TRBJ1-3	CASNIQGIRNTIYF	TGTGCCAGCAATATACAGGGTATTAGAAACACCATATATTTT
few	-	TRBV27	TRBJ2-3	CASSIGQSTDTQYF	TGTGCCAGCAGTATCGGACAGTCCACAGATACGCAGTATTTT
-	TRBD1	TRBV28	TRBJ2-3	CASSLTGILTDTQYF	TGTGCCAGCAGTTTGACAGGGATTCTCACAGATACGCAGTATTTT
-	-	TRBV7-9	TRBJ2-5	CASSSVPETQYF	TGTGCCAGCAGCTCCGTCCCGGAGACCCAGTACTTC
few	TRBD2	TRBV7-3	TRBJ2-1	CASSLGTSGGYNEQFF	TGTGCCAGCAGCTTAGGGACTAGCGGGGGGTACAATGAGCAGTTCTTC
-	-	TRBV29-1	TRBJ2-6	CSVGGRANVLTF	TGCAGCGTTGGAGGGAGGGCCAACGTCCTGACTTTC
-	TRBD2	TRBV7-2	TRBJ2-1	CASSLLGLVLHEQFF	TGTGCCAGCAGCTTATTAGGACTAGTATTACATGAGCAGTTCTTC
-	-	TRBV2	TRBJ1-4	CATRDVRNEKLFF	TGTGCCACACGGGATGTAAGGAATGAAAAACTGTTTTTT
-	-	TRBV5-1	TRBJ2-5	CASRVRGLQETQYF	TGCGCCAGCAGAGTACGGGGCTTGCAAGAGACCCAGTACTTC
-	-	TRBV6-4	TRBJ1-1	CASREAEGINTEAFF	TGTGCCAGCAGGGAGGCAGAGGGAATTAACACTGAAGCTTTCTTT
few	TRBD1	TRBV12-3/TRBV12-4	TRBJ2-1	CASSSTGGGRNEQFF	TGTGCCAGCAGTTCAACAGGGGGAGGAAGGAATGAGCAGTTCTTC
-	-	TRBV10-3	TRBJ2-7	CAISDPVDYEQYF	TGTGCCATCAGTGATCCAGTTGACTACGAGCAGTACTTC
-	-	TRBV12-3/TRBV12-4	TRBJ2-3	CASSPHTTGADTEYF	TGTGCCAGCAGTCCCCACACGACAGGCGCAGATACGGAATATTTT
once	-	TRBV20-1	TRBJ2-1	CSARDPGGEETQFF	TGCAGTGCCAGAGATCCAGGCGGGGAAGAGACCCAGTTCTTC
few	TRBD1	TRBV9	TRBJ2-6	CASSVSGQRSGANVLTF	TGTGCCAGCAGCGTATCGGGACAGAGGTCTGGGGCCAACGTCCTGACTTTC
-	-	TRBV19	TRBJ1-2	CASSTGYSNYGYTF	TGTGCCAGTAGTACAGGATATTCTAACTATGGCTACACCTTC
few	-	TRBV4-1	TRBJ2-5	CASSQLPETQYF	TGCGCCAGCAGCCAACTCCCAGAGACCCAGTACTTC
-	TRBD2	TRBV7-2	TRBJ2-1	CASSKLAGDYNEQFF	TGTGCCAGCAGCAAGCTAGCGGGCGATTACAATGAGCAGTTCTTC
-	-	TRBV6-5	TRBJ2-2	CASSYFPGTGELFF	TGTGCCAGCAGTTACTTTCCGGGGACCGGGGAGCTGTTTTTT
few	-	TRBV4-3	TRBJ1-4	CASSQDSTDEKLFF	TGCGCCAGCAGCCAAGATTCAACAGATGAAAAACTGTTTTTT
once	-	TRBV29-1	TRBJ1-3	CSVARFGGGNTIYF	TGCAGCGTTGCCCGCTTTGGCGGGGGGAACACCATATATTTT
once	-	TRBV10-3	TRBJ2-7	CATGVADLSYEQYF	TGTGCCACCGGGGTGGCGGACCTCTCCTACGAGCAGTACTTC
-	TRBD1	TRBV5-1	TRBJ1-2	CASNPRTGTHYGYTF	TGCGCCAGCAACCCGAGGACAGGAACGCACTATGGCTACACCTTC
-	-	TRBV10-3	TRBJ2-3	CAISEGRGLGDTQYF	TGTGCCATCAGTGAGGGGAGAGGGCTGGGAGATACGCAGTATTTT
-	TRBD2	TRBV20-1	TRBJ2-7	CSARGVAGVSFDYNEQYF	TGCAGTGCTAGAGGGGTAGCGGGGGTCTCGTTCGACTACAATGAGCAGTACTTC
few	-	TRBV14	TRBJ1-5	CASSQANSGISNQPQHF	TGTGCCAGCAGCCAAGCAAATTCCGGGATTAGCAATCAGCCCCAGCATTTT
once	TRBD1	TRBV7-3	TRBJ2-7	CASSTGTGAGYEQYF	TGTGCCAGCAGCACCGGGACAGGGGCAGGGTACGAGCAGTACTTC
-	TRBD2	TRBV7-2	TRBJ2-7	CASSLASGGEQYF	TGTGCCAGCAGTTTAGCGTCGGGGGGTGAGCAGTACTTC
few	-	TRBV29-1	TRBJ1-1	CSVEEGSLTEAFF	TGCAGCGTTGAGGAAGGGAGTTTAACTGAAGCTTTCTTT
-	-	TRBV11-2	TRBJ2-1	CASSPDVVNEQFF	TGTGCCAGCAGCCCCGACGTGGTGAATGAGCAGTTCTTC
-	-	TRBV7-2	TRBJ2-1	CASSSGTDQETQFF	TGTGCCAGCAGCTCCGGGACGGACCAAGAGACCCAGTTCTTC
few	TRBD2	TRBV11-2	TRBJ2-1	CASSPWEGTYYNEQFF	TGTGCCAGCAGCCCGTGGGAGGGCACTTACTACAATGAGCAGTTCTTC
-	-	TRBV15	TRBJ1-1	CATATGRDTEAFF	TGTGCCACCGCGACAGGCCGGGACACTGAAGCTTTCTTT
-	TRBD2	TRBV12-3/TRBV12-4	TRBJ2-1	CASSLVDLGLAGYNKQFF	TGTGCCAGCAGTTTAGTGGATTTGGGACTAGCGGGGTACAATAAGCAGTTCTTC
-	-	TRBV6-5	TRBJ2-1	CASSPNRFSPYNEQFF	TGTGCCAGCAGTCCTAACAGGTTTTCCCCCTACAATGAGCAGTTCTTC
few	-	TRBV7-2	TRBJ1-2	CASSVGSGSRYTF	TGTGCCAGCAGCGTAGGATCGGGGTCTCGCTACACCTTC
-	-	TRBV6-5	TRBJ2-2	CASSPQGGENTGELFF	TGTGCCAGCAGTCCCCAGGGGGGTGAGAACACCGGGGAGCTGTTTTTT
many	TRBD1	TRBV29-1	TRBJ2-7	CSVMDRGAWQYF	TGCAGCGTGATGGACAGGGGGGCATGGCAGTACTTC
-	TRBD1	TRBV28	TRBJ2-1	CASSPPGQAKFF	TGTGCCAGCAGTCCCCCGGGACAGGCGAAGTTCTTC
few	TRBD2	TRBV9	TRBJ2-7	CASSVDPSGEPYEQYF	TGTGCCAGCAGCGTAGACCCTAGCGGGGAACCCTACGAGCAGTACTTC
few	-	TRBV6-2/TRBV6-3	TRBJ1-1	CASCLQGYTEAFF	TGTGCCAGCTGCCTCCAGGGTTACACTGAAGCTTTCTTT
-	-	TRBV2	TRBJ1-2	CTSTMTTEANYGYTF	TGTACCAGCACAATGACGACAGAAGCTAACTATGGCTACACCTTC